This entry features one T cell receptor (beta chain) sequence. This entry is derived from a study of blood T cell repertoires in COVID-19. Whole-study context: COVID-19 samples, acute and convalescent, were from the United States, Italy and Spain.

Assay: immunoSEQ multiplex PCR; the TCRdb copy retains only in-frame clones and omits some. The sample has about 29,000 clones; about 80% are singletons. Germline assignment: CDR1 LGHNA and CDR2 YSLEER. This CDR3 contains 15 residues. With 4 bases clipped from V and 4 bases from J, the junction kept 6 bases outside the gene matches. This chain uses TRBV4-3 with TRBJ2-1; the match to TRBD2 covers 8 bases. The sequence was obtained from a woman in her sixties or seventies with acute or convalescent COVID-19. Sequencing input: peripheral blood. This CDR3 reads CASSRTGTRYNEQFF. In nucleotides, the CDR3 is TGCGCCAGCAGCCGAACCGGGACTAGGTACAATGAGCAGTTCTTC.